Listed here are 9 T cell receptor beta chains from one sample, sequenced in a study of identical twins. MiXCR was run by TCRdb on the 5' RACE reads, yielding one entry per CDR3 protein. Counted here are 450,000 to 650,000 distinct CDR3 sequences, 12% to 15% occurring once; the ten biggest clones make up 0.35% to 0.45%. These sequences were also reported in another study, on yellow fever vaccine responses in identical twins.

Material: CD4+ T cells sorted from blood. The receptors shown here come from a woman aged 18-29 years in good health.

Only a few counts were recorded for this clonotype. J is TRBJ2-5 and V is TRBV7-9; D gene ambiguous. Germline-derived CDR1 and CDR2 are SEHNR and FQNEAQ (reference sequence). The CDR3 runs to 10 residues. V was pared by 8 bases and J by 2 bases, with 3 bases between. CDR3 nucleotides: TGTGCCAGCGAACAAGAGACCCAGTACTTC. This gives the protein CASEQETQYF.

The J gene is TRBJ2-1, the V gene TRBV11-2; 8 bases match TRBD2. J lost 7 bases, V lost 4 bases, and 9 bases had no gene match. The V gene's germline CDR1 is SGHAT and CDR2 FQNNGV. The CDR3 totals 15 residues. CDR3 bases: TGTGCCAGCAGCTGGGGCGGGAGGAACCCTAATGAGCAGTTCTTC. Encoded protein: CASSWGGRNPNEQFF.

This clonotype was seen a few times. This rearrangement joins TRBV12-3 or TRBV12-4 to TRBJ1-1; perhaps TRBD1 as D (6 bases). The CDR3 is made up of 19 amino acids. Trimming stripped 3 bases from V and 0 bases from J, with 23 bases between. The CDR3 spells CASSFDPGRGIHMNTEAFF. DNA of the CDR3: TGTGCCAGCAGTTTTGATCCAGGCAGGGGAATACATATGAACACTGAAGCTTTCTTT.

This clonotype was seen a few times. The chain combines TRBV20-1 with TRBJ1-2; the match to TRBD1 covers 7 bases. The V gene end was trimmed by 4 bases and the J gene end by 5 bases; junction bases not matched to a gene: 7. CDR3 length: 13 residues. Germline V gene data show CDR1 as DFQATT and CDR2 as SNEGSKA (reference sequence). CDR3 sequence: CSANQQGIYGYTF. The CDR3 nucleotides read TGCAGTGCTAACCAACAGGGGATATATGGCTACACCTTC.

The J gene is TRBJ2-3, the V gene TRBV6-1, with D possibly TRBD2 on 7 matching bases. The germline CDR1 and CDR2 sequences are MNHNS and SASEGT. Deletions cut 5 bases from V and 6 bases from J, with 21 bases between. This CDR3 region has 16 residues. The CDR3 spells CASSTGAGVSGDTQYF. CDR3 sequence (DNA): TGTGCCAGCAGTACGGGGGCGGGAGTGAGTGGTGATACGCAGTATTTT.

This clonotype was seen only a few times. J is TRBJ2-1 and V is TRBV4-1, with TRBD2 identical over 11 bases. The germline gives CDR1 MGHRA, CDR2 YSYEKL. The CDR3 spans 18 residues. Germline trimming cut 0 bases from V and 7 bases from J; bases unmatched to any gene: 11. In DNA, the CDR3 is TGCGCCAGCAGCCAAGATGCCCTACTAGCGGGAGTTAGAAATGAGCAGTTCTTC. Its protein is CASSQDALLAGVRNEQFF.

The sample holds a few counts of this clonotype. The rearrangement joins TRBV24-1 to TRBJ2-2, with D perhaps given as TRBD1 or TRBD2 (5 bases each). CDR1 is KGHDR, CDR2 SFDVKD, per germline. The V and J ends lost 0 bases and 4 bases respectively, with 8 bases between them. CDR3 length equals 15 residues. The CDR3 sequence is CATSDLGGITGELFF. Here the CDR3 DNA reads TGTGCCACCAGTGATTTGGGGGGAATCACCGGGGAGCTGTTTTTT.

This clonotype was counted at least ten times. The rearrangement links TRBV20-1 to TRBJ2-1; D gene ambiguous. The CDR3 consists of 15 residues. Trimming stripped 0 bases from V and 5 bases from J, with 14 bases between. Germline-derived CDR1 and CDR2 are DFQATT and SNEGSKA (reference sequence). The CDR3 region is CSARDPRIGNNEQFF. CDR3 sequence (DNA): TGCAGTGCTAGAGATCCGCGAATAGGGAACAATGAGCAGTTCTTC.

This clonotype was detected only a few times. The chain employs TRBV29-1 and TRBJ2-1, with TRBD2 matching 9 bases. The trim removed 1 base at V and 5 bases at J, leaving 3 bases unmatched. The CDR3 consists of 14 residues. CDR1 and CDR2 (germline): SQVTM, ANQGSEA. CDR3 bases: TGCAGCGTTGAAGCAATAGCGGGGGACAATGAGCAGTTCTTC. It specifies CSVEAIAGDNEQFF.